This T cell receptor beta chain was captured by sequencing in a study of control samples from healthy donors and cancer patients. CDR3 length equals 14 residues. Trimming removed 5 bases at V and 1 base at J, with 12 bases between. CDR1 is MDHEN and CDR2 is SYDVKM in the germline V gene. Assay used: immunoSEQ multiplex PCR; TCRdb lists only in-frame clones, some missing. The sample lists 130,000 or so clones, 94% occurring once. This chain connects TRBV28 to TRBJ2-7; no clear D gene. This clonotype originated in a man in his forties in good health. The sample comprised blood. The CDR3 sequence is CASSLTAVSYEQYF. As DNA, the CDR3 is TGTGCCAGCAGTCTCACAGCCGTATCCTACGAGCAGTACTTC.